The 15 T cell receptor beta chains reported below all come from one sample, sequenced in a study of blood T cell repertoires in COVID-19. TCRdb keeps only in-frame clones here, not all; method: immunoSEQ multiplex PCR. Of tens of thousands of clones in the sample, 88% were seen once. Material: peripheral blood. The receptors stem from a human donor in a cohort sampled during active COVID-19.

J is TRBJ2-7 and V is TRBV7-2; 9 bases map to TRBD1. Trimming at V came to 7 bases and at J to 6 bases, leaving 13 bases not matched to a gene. This CDR3 contains 15 residues. The germline CDR1 and CDR2 sequences are SGHTA and FQGNSA. DNA of the CDR3: TGTGCCAGCACCCTGGGGCCGGGGACAGGGAGCGAGCAGTACTTC. Translation gives CASTLGPGTGSEQYF.

This clone has only one observation. This chain joins TRBV5-6 and TRBJ2-7, with 10 bases matching TRBD2. CDR1 SGHDT and CDR2 YYEEEE come from the germline V gene. Unmatched junction bases numbered 4, after V lost 2 bases and J lost 2 bases. This CDR3 has 15 residues. CDR3 region: CASSFLAGETYEQYF. DNA for the CDR3: TGTGCCAGCAGCTTTCTAGCGGGAGAGACCTACGAGCAGTACTTC.

The chain links TRBV27 to TRBJ1-2; 7 nucleotides line up with TRBD1. CDR1 and CDR2 (germline): MNHEY, SMNVEV (reference sequence). This CDR3 comprises 13 residues. V lost 6 bases, J lost 4 bases, and 5 bases stayed unmatched. CDR3 region: CASRAQGTYGYTF. Here the CDR3 DNA reads TGTGCCAGCAGGGCACAGGGGACCTATGGCTACACCTTC.

This chain joins TRBV11-2 and TRBJ2-3; D perhaps matches TRBD2 (6 bases). Germline V gene lookup returns CDR1 SGHAT and CDR2 FQNNGV. V was shortened by 5 bases and J by 8 bases, with 14 bases between the two germline ends. The CDR3 spans 13 residues. In nucleotides, the CDR3 is TGTGCCAGCAGCGGAAACGGGGGAGTTACGCAGTATTTT. As protein: CASSGNGGVTQYF.

This chain joins TRBV4-2 and TRBJ2-3; 11 positions match TRBD2. The CDR3 spans 17 residues. Per germline, CDR1 LGHNA and CDR2 YNFKEQ. Unmatched junction bases numbered 7, after V lost 1 base and J lost 4 bases. Written as DNA, the CDR3 is TGTGCCAGCAGCCAAGCAATTAGCGGGGGGGCAGCAGATACGCAGTATTTT. Amino acids: CASSQAISGGAADTQYF.

V and J are TRBV29-1 and TRBJ1-1; 11 nucleotides line up with TRBD1. V shed 4 bases and J 3 bases; nucleotides not matched to a gene: 1. The germline V gene has CDR1 SQVTM and CDR2 ANQGSEA. The CDR3 has 13 residues. CDR3 DNA: TGCAGCGTTGGGGACAGGGGGTACACTGAAGCTTTCTTT. Protein: CSVGDRGYTEAFF. Full variable domain (rest looked up from reference TRBV29-1 and TRBJ1-1): SAVISQKPSRDICQRGTSLTIQCQVDSQVTMMFWYRQQPGQSLTLIATANQGSEATYESGFVIDKFPISRPNLTFSTLTVSNMSPEDSSIYLCSVGDRGYTEAFFGQGTRLTVV.

This clone has just one count. V and J are TRBV5-3 and TRBJ2-7; TRBD1 aligns across 7 bases. TRBV5-3 falls under the ORF class, with uncertain function. V lost 1 base and J lost 6; bases outside the gene matches: 10. The CDR3 is made up of 15 amino acids. CDR3 amino acids: CARSLRGRVICEQYF. CDR3 DNA: TGTGCCAGAAGCTTGAGGGGGCGAGTTATCTGCGAGCAGTACTTC.

This rearrangement joins TRBV5-6 to TRBJ2-1; 7 bases align to TRBD1. The V and J ends lost 9 bases and 5 bases, in that order; junction bases with no gene match: 8. Germline CDR1 SGHDT, CDR2 YYEEEE. The CDR3 loop spans 13 amino acids. CDR3 DNA sequence: TGTGCCACCTGCCCGACAGGGAACAATGAGCAGTTCTTC. This translates into CATCPTGNNEQFF. Full variable domain (rest looked up from reference TRBV5-6 and TRBJ2-1): DAGVTQSPTHLIKTRGQQVTLRCSPKSGHDTVSWYQQALGQGPQFIFQYYEEEERQRGNFPDRFSGHQFPNYSSELNVNALLLGDSALYLCATCPTGNNEQFFGPGTRLTVL.

The chain uses TRBV9 and TRBJ2-7; 8 nucleotides match TRBD1. Trimming removed 4 bases from V and 6 bases from J; junction bases left unmatched: 12. This CDR3 comprises 15 residues. Germline values: CDR1 SGDLS, CDR2 YYNGEE. The CDR3 loop reads CASSPRTGPLGEQYF. The CDR3 nucleotides are TGTGCCAGCAGCCCGAGGACAGGGCCCTTGGGCGAGCAGTACTTC.

The chain uses TRBV30 and TRBJ1-1; possible D gene TRBD1, 6 bases. The CDR3 length is 12 residues. Trimming left V 5 bases short and J 7 bases short, with 14 bases between. Germline V lookup: CDR1 GTSNPN, CDR2 SVGIG (reference sequence). The CDR3 DNA follows: TGTGCCTGGTCCACCCAGGGGTATGAAGCTTTCTTT. It translates to CAWSTQGYEAFF.

The chain links TRBV16 to TRBJ2-1; D perhaps matches TRBD2 (5 bases). The V and J ends lost 0 bases and 0 bases respectively, with 9 bases between them. The CDR3 has 16 amino acids. Germline CDR1 KGHSY, CDR2 FQNENV. CDR3 sequence: CASSQSLAPSYNEQFF. The DNA for the CDR3 is TGTGCCAGCAGCCAATCGCTAGCCCCCTCCTACAATGAGCAGTTCTTC.

The CDR3 nucleotides read TGTGCCAGCAGTTACTCGATGCGGGACAGACACTACGAGCAGTACTTC. It codes for CASSYSMRDRHYEQYF. The chain is built from TRBV6-5 and TRBJ2-7, with D tentatively TRBD1 (7 bases). CDR1 and CDR2 from the germline V gene are MNHEY and SVGAGI. The CDR3 is 16 residues long. Deletions cut 0 bases from V and 3 bases from J, with 15 bases between.

The chain has TRBV21-1 and TRBJ2-5; TRBD2 reflects the table's D call only, with no check against the DNA. TRBV21-1 is annotated as a pseudogene. This CDR3 is built from 15 residues. In DNA form, the CDR3 reads TGTGCCAGCAGCAAGCCGCTAGCGGGAGAGGAGACCCAGTACTTC. Its translation is CASSKPLAGEETQYF.

The chain joins TRBV18 to TRBJ2-4; TRBD2 might be the D (5 bases). The germline CDR1 and CDR2 sequences are KGHSH and LQKENI. The CDR3 is 14 residues long. V gave up 4 bases and J gave up 8 bases, with 15 bases separating them. The CDR3 spells CASSRPGSGDIQYF. The DNA for the CDR3 is TGTGCCAGCTCACGCCCGGGGTCCGGGGACATTCAGTACTTC.

V is TRBV6-5 and J is TRBJ1-2; D not certain. CDR1 is MNHEY and CDR2 is SVGAGI in the germline V gene. CDR3 length equals 15 residues. The V gene lost 5 bases and the J gene lost 3 bases, with 16 bases spanning the gap. The CDR3 bases are TGTGCCAGCAGTCCCGACATCAACACCGACTATGGCTACACCTTC. Translation gives CASSPDINTDYGYTF.